This TCR beta chain was captured by sequencing in a study of CD8 T cells in ankylosing spondylitis. Whole-study results and caveats: Seven or eight highly homologous variants made up a TCR beta motif, and this motif appeared characteristic of ankylosing spondylitis blood.

TCRdb re-analysed the 5' RACE reads in MiXCR, keeping a single row per CDR3 protein. The sample consists of roughly 440,000 distinct CDR3 sequences, approximately 17% of them appearing once. Many counts were recorded for this clonotype. Its antigen is not identified. The specimen sequenced was blood, either unsorted or a sorted T cell fraction (not recorded which). The clonotype comes from a male donor with ankylosing spondylitis.

The chain's CDR3 is CASTLAGGTDTQYF. The CDR3 region has the DNA TGTGCCAGCACCCTAGCGGGAGGCACAGATACGCAGTATTTT. The J gene is TRBJ2-3, the V gene TRBV6-1, with 10 bases fitting TRBD2. The germline V gene encodes CDR1 MNHNS and CDR2 SASEGT. This CDR3 comprises 14 residues. Trimming at V came to 7 bases and at J to 1 base, leaving 2 bases not matched to a gene.